This TCR beta chain appears in the sequencing data of a study of blood T cells in healthy people across ages. The study's findings and limits: Conclusively comparing naive with antigen-experienced cells was impossible with unsorted PBMCs.

CDR3 length: 17 amino acids. Per germline, CDR1 PRHDT and CDR2 FYEKMQ (reference sequence). V lost 5 bases to trimming and J lost 2 bases; unmatched junction nucleotides: 12. Primers used in a second PCR of about 6 to 11 cycles were a sample-barcoded 5' primer and a J-beta primer mix. TCRdb reanalysed the 5' RACE reads using MiXCR and keeps one entry per CDR3 protein. The table lists some 1.5 million distinct CDR3 sequences, roughly two fifths of them singletons. As to this clonotype: Its specificity is unknown.

Sequencing was performed on blood. The TCR originated in a woman aged 18-30 years in good health. The chain uses TRBV13 and TRBJ2-3, with 8 nucleotides matching TRBD2. For the CDR3, the DNA is TGTGCCAGCAGCCTCCGAGGGAGCGGGGGTATCACAGATACGCAGTATTTT. This translates into CASSLRGSGGITDTQYF.